This T cell receptor (beta chain) originates from a study of follicular helper T cells after annual influenza vaccination. Study-wide findings and caveats: Rare clonotypes were missed; only about 9.5-23% of cells gave TCRB.

Stated time point: 2015-2016 season, pre-vaccination. On this clone itself: Antigen unknown.

Per germline, CDR1 SGHTA and CDR2 FQGNSA. Between the trimmed V and J ends, which lost 2 bases and 1 base, there was a span of 11 bases. CDR3 length: 15 residues. Generated by immunoSEQ multiplex PCR, the TCRdb table keeps only in-frame clones and is missing some. Counted here are 600 to 750 clones, 75% to 90% occurring once; the ten biggest clones make up 3.5% to 4.5%. V usage is TRBV7-2 and J usage is TRBJ2-5, with a weak D call TRBD2 (5 bases). The clonotype comes from an adult who received the influenza vaccine. The source was CXCR5+ CD38+ circulating T follicular helper cells from blood, collected on the day of influenza vaccination. The subset denotes: circulating Tfh, non-naive CD4+CXCR5+PD-1+ (ICOS+CD38+ or ICOS-CD38-). The chain's CDR3 is CASSLSKRIQETQYF. The CDR3 coding sequence is TGTGCCAGCAGCTTATCAAAGCGGATCCAAGAGACCCAGTACTTC.